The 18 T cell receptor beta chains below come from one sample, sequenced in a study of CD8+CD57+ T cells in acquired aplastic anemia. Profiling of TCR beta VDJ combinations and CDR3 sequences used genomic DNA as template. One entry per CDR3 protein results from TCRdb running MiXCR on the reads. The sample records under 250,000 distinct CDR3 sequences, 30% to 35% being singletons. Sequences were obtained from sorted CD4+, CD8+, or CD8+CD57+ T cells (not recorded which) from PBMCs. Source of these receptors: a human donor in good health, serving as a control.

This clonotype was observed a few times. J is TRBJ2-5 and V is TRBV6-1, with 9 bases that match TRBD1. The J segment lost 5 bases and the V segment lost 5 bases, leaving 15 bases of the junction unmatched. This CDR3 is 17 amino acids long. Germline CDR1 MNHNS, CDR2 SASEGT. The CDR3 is CASSTFPGQGRRETQYF. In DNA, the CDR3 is TGTGCCAGCAGTACCTTCCCCGGACAGGGGAGAAGGGAGACCCAGTACTTC.

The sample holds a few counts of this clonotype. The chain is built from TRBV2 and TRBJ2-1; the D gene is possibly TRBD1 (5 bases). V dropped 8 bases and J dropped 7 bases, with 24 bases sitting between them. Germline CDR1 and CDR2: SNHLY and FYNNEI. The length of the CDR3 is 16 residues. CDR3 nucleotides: TGTGCCAGCTCCCCCCACTGGGGCCTAGTGGGGAATGAGCAGTTCTTC. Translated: CASSPHWGLVGNEQFF.

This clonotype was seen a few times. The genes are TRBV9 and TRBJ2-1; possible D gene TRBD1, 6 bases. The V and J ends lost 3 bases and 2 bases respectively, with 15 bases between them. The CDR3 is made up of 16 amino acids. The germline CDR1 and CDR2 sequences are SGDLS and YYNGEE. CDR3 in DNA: TGTGCCAGCAGCGGTACCCCCAGGGGCGCCTACAATGAGCAGTTCTTC. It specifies CASSGTPRGAYNEQFF.

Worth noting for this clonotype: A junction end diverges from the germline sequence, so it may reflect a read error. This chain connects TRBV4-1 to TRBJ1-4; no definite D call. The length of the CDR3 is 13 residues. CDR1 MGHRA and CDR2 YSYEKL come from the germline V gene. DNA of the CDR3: TGCGCCGGCAGTATCACAACTAATGAAAAACTGTTTTTT. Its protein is CAGSITTNEKLFF.

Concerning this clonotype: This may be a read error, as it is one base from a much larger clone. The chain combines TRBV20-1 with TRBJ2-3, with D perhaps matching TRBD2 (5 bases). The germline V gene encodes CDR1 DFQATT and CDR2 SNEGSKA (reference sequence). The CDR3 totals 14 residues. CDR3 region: CSARDPLWGDTQCF. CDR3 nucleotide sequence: TGCAGTGCTAGAGATCCGCTTTGGGGAGATACGCAGTGTTTT.

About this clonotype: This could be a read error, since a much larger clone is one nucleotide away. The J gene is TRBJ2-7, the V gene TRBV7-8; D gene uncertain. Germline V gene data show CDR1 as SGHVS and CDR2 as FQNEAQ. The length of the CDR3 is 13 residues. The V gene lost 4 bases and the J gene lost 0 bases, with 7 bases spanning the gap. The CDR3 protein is CASSWVGSYEQYF. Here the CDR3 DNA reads TGTGCCAGCAGCTGGGTGGGCTCCTACGAGCAGTACTTC. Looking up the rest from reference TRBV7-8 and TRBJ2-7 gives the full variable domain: GAGVSQSPRYKVAKRGQDVALRCDPISGHVSLFWYQQALGQGPEFLTYFQNEAQLDKSGLPSDRFFAERPEGSVSTLKIQRTQQEDSAVYLCASSWVGSYEQYFGPGTRLTVT.

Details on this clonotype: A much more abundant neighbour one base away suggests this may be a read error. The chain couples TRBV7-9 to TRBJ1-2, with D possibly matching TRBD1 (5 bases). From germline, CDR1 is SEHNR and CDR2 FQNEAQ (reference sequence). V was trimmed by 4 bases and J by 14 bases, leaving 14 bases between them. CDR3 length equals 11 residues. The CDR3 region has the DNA TGTGCCAGCAGCTCAGCGGGGGTAGAAACCTTC. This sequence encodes CASSSAGVETF.

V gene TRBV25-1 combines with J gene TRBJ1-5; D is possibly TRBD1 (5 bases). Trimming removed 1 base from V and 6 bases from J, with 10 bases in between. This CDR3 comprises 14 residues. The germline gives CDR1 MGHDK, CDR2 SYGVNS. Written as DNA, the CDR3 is TGTGCCAGCAGTGAATCAGGGTTGGCTCAGCCCCAGCATTTT. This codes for CASSESGLAQPQHF.

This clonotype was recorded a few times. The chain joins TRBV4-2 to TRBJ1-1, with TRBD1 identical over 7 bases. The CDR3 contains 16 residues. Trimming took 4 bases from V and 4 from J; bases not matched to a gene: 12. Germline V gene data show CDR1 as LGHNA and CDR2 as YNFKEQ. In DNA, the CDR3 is TGTGCCAGCAGCCTTATCGGGGGAGGGGGCATCACTGAAGCTTTCTTT. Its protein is CASSLIGGGGITEAFF.

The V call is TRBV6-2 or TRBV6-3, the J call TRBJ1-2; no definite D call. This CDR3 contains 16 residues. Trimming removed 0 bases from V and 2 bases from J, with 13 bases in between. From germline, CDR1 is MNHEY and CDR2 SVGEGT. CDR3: CASSYSTSGDNYGYTF. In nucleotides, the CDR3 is TGTGCCAGCAGTTACTCGACCTCGGGAGACAACTATGGCTACACCTTC.

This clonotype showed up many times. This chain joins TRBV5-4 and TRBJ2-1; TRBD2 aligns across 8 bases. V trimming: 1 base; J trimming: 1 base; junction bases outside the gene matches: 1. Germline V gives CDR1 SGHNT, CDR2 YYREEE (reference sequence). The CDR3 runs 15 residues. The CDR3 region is CASSLTSGSYNEQFF. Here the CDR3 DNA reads TGTGCCAGCAGCTTGACTAGCGGATCCTACAATGAGCAGTTCTTC. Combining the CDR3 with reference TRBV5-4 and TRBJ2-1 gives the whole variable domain ETGVTQSPTHLIKTRGQQVTLRCSSQSGHNTVSWYQQALGQGPQFIFQYYREEENGRGNFPPRFSGLQFPNYSSELNVNALELDDSALYLCASSLTSGSYNEQFFGPGTRLTVL.

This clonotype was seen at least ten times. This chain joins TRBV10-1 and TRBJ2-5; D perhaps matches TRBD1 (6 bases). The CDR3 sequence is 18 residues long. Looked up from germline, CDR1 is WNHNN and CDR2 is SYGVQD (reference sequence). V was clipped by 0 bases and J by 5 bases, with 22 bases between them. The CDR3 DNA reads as TGCGCCAGCAGTGAGTCGATTTTAAGCTCGGGACAAGGCGAGACCCAGTACTTC. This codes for CASSESILSSGQGETQYF.

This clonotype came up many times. The CDR3 here is CASSYQGNGYTF. DNA for the CDR3: TGTGCCAGCAGTTATCAGGGGAATGGCTACACCTTC. This chain links TRBV12-3 or TRBV12-4 with TRBJ1-2, with D maybe TRBD1 (6 bases). CDR3 length equals 12 residues. The V end lost 4 bases, the J end lost 6 bases, and 9 bases lay between the germline ends.

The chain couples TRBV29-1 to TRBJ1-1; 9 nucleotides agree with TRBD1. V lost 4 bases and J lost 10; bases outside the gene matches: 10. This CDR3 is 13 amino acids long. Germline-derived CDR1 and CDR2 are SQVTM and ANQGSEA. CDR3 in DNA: TGCAGCGTTGTTGGGGACAGGGACTTTAGAGCTTTCTTT. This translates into CSVVGDRDFRAFF.

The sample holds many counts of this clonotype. The CDR3 bases are TGTGCCACCAGCAGAGATCTAAGCACTTACTATGGCTACACCTTC. This translates into CATSRDLSTYYGYTF. The chain couples TRBV15 to TRBJ1-2; D call uncertain. The V gene's germline CDR1 is LNHNV and CDR2 YYDKDF (reference sequence). Trimming removed 0 bases at V and 3 bases at J, with 11 bases between. The CDR3 is 15 residues long.

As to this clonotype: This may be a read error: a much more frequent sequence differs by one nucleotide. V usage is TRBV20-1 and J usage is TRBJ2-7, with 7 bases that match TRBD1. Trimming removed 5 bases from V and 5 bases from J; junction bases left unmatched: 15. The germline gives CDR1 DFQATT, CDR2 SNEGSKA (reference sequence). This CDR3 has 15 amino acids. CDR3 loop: CSAPDPRQGPNEQYF. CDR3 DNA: TGCAGTGCTCCCGACCCCCGACAGGGCCCCAACGAGCAGTACTTC.

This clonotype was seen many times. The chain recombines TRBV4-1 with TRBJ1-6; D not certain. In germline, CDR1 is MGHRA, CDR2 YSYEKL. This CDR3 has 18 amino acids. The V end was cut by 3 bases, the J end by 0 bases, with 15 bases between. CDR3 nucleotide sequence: TGCGCCAGCAGCCAGACTAATATGGGGTTCTCCTATAATTCACCCCTCCACTTT. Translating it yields CASSQTNMGFSYNSPLHF.

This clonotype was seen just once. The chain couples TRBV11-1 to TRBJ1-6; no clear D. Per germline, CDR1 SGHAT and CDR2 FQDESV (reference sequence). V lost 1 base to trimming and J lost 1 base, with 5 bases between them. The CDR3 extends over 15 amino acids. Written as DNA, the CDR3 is TGTGCCAGCAGCTTAGGGGCGTCCTATAATTCACCCCTCCACTTT. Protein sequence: CASSLGASYNSPLHF. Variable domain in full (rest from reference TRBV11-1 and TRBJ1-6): EAEVAQSPRYKITEKSQAVAFWCDPISGHATLYWYRQILGQGPELLVQFQDESVVDDSQLPKDRFSAERLKGVDSTLKIQPAELGDSAMYLCASSLGASYNSPLHFGNGTRLTVT.